This paragraph reports one T cell receptor beta chain. Antigen unknown. This sample was taken from a study of T cell repertoires in cytomegalovirus infection. Background on the study: Selection of CMV epitopes for the study included recently identified HLA-C-restricted and well-studied HLA-B-restricted ones. An indication of both CMV infection and matching HLA type came from public TCR beta signatures. Study results and limitations: CMV carriers having the relevant HLA were flagged by cumulative public TCR beta family frequency. HLA-C-restricted CMV-specific TCR beta clonotypes prevailed in the ex vivo response.

Each CDR3 protein gets one entry after TCRdb re-called the reads with MiXCR. The data hold about 51,000 distinct CDR3 sequences, with around 18% observed a single time. The V gene lost 2 bases and the J gene lost 4 bases, with 15 bases spanning the gap. Per the germline V gene, CDR1 is SSHAT and CDR2 is FNYEAQ (reference sequence). This CDR3 spans 16 amino acids. The TCR originated in a human donor in good health (CMV status not recorded). Some clones in this sample may be carry-over from other donors' samples. The material was CD8+ T cells from cultured PBMCs, obtained from culture after CMV antigen stimulation. This sequence joins TRBV7-7 and TRBJ1-5; possible D gene TRBD1, 5 bases. As DNA, the CDR3 is TGTGCCAGCAGCTTAAGCAGCAGGGAGGCGAATCAGCCCCAGCATTTT. Amino acid sequence: CASSLSSREANQPQHF.